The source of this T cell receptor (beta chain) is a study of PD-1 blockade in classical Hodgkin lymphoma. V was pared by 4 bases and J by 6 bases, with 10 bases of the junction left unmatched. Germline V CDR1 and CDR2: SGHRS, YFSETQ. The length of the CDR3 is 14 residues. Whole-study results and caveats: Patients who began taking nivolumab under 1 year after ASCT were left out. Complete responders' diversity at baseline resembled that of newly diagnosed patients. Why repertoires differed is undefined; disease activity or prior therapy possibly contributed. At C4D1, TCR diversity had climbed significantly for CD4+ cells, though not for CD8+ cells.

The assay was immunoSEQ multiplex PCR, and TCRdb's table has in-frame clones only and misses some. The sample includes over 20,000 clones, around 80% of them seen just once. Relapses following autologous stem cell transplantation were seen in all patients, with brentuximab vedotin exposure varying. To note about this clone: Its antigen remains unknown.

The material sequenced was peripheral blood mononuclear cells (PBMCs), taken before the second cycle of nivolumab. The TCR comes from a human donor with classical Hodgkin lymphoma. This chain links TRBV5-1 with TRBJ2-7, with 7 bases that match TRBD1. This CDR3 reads CASSTTGVGAEQYF. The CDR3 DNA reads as TGCGCCAGCAGCACAACAGGGGTGGGCGCCGAGCAGTACTTC.